In this sample, the clone carrying this TCR beta chain turned up many times. TCRdb used MiXCR to reprocess the 5' RACE reads, holding one entry per CDR3 protein. The sample records under 400,000 distinct CDR3 sequences, under 14% being singletons. The CDR3 contains 13 residues. The V end lost 6 bases, the J end lost 4 bases, and 9 bases lay between the germline ends. The data originate from a study of CD8 T cells in ankylosing spondylitis. Input material: blood, either unsorted or a sorted T cell fraction (not recorded which). The sequence came from a female donor with ankylosing spondylitis or in good health (not recorded which). The J gene is TRBJ1-4, the V gene TRBV12-3 or TRBV12-4; no reliable D call. CDR3 amino acids: CASRGLGNEKLFF. The CDR3 DNA follows: TGTGCCAGCAGGGGATTGGGTAATGAAAAACTGTTTTTT.